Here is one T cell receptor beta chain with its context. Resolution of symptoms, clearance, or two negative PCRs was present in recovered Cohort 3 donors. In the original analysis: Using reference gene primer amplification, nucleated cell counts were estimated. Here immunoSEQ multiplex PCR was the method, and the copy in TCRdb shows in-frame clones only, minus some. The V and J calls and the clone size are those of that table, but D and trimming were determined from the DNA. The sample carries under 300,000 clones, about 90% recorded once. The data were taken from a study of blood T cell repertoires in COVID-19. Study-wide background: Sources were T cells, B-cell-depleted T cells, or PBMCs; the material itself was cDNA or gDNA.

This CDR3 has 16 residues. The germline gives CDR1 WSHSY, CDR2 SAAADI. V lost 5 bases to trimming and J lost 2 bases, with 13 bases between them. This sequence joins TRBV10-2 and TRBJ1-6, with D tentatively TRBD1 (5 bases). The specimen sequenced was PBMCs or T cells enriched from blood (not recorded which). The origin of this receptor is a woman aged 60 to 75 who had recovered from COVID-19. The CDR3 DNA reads TGCGCCAGCAGTAACGCGGTAGGGGCCTATAATTCACCCCTCCACTTT. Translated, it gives CASSNAVGAYNSPLHF.